In its sample, the clone carrying this T cell receptor beta chain was seen a few times. These data come from a study of blood T cell repertoires in COVID-19. For the study at large: Whether acute or convalescent, the COVID-19 samples came from the United States, Italy and Spain. From T cells, B-cell-depleted T cells, or PBMCs came the material, which was cDNA or gDNA.

Original analysis: Estimation of nucleated cell counts relied on the amplification of reference gene primers. The assay was immunoSEQ multiplex PCR, and TCRdb's table has in-frame clones only and misses some. Clone size and the V and J calls come from that table; the DNA yielded D and trimming. The data contain hundreds of thousands of clones, 85% to 90% of them singletons. Sequencing was carried out using PBMCs or T cells enriched from blood (not recorded which). This TCR came from a man younger than 35 who had recovered from COVID-19.

The DNA for the CDR3 is TGTGCCAGCAGAGGGACTTTTAATGAAAAACTGTTTTTT. It encodes CASRGTFNEKLFF. The V gene is TRBV2, the J gene TRBJ1-4; D is perhaps TRBD1 (5 bases). The V and J ends lost 6 bases and 4 bases respectively, with 9 bases between them. Germline lookup yields CDR1 SNHLY and CDR2 FYNNEI. CDR3 size: 13 residues.